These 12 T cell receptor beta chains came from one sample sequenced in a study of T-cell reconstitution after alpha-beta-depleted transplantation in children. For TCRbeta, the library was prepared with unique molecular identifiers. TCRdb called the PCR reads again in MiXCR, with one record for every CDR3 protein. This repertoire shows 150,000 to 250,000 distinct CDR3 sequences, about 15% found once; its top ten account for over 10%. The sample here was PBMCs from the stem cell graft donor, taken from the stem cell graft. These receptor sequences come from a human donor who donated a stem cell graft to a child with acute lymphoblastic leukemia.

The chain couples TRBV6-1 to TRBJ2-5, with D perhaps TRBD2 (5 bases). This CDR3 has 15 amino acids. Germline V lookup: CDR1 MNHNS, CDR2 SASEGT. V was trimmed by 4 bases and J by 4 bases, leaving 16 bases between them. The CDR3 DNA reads TGTGCCAGCAGTGTAGACCCCGAGGGTGGAGAGACCCAGTACTTC. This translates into CASSVDPEGGETQYF.

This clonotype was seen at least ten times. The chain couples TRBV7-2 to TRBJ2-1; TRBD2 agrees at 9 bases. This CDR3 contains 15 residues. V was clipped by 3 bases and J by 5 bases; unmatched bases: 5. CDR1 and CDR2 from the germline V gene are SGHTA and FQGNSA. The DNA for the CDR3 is TGTGCCAGCAGCTTTAGCGGGAGTGGGGACAATGAGCAGTTCTTC. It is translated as CASSFSGSGDNEQFF. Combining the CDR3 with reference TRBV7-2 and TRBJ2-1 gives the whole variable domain GAGVSQSPSNKVTEKGKDVELRCDPISGHTALYWYRQSLGQGLEFLIYFQGNSAPDKSGLPSDRFSAERTGGSVSTLTIQRTQQEDSAVYLCASSFSGSGDNEQFFGPGTRLTVL.

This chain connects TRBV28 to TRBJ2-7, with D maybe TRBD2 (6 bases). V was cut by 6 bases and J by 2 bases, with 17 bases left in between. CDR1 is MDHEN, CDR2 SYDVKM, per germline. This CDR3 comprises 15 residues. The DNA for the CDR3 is TGTGCCAGCAGCCCGCGGGGTGCGGGAACCTACGAGCAGTACTTC. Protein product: CASSPRGAGTYEQYF.

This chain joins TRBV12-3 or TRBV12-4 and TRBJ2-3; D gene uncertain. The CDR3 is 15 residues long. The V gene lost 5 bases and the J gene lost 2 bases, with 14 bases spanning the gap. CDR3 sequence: CASSRTADPTDTQYF. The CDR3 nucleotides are TGTGCCAGCAGTCGAACCGCGGACCCCACAGATACGCAGTATTTT.

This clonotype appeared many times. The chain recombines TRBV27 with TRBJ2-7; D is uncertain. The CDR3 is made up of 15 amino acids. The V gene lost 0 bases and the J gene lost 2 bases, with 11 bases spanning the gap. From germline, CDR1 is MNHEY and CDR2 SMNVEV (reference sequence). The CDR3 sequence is CASSLSISSPYEQYF. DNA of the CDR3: TGTGCCAGCAGTTTATCGATCAGCTCTCCCTACGAGCAGTACTTC.

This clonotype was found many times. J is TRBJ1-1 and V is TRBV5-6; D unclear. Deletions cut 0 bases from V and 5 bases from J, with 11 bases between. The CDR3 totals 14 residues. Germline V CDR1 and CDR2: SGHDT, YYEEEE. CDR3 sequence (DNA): TGTGCCAGCAGCTTGGGACCCCAAGGGACTGAAGCTTTCTTT. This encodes CASSLGPQGTEAFF.

CDR3 loop: CASSYGGLNTEAFF. The CDR3 DNA is TGTGCCAGCAGTTATGGTGGGCTGAACACTGAAGCTTTCTTT. The rearrangement joins TRBV6-5 to TRBJ1-1; no clear D gene. The CDR3 totals 14 residues. The V gene's germline CDR1 is MNHEY and CDR2 SVGAGI. The V end was cut by 3 bases, the J end by 0 bases, with 8 bases between.

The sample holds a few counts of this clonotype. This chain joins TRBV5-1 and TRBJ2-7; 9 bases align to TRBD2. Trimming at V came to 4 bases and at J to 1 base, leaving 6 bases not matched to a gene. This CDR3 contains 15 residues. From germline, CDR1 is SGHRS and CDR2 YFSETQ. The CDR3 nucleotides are TGCGCCAGCAGCGTCACGGGACTAGCTTCCTACGAGCAGTACTTC. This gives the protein CASSVTGLASYEQYF. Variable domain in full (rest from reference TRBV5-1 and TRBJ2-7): KAGVTQTPRYLIKTRGQQVTLSCSPISGHRSVSWYQQTPGQGLQFLFEYFSETQRNKGNFPGRFSGRQFSNSRSEMNVSTLELGDSALYLCASSVTGLASYEQYFGPGTRLTVT.

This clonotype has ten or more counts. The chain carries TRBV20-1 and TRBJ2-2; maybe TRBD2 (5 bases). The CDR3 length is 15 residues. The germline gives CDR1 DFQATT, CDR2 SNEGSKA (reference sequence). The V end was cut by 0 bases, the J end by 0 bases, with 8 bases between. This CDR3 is CSARDPGTNTGELFF. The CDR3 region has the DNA TGCAGTGCTAGAGACCCCGGGACGAACACCGGGGAGCTGTTTTTT.

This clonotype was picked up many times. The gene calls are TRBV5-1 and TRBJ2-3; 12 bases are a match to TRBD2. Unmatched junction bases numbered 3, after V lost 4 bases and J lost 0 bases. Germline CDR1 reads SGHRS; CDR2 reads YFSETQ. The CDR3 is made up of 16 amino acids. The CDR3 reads CASSGGLAGSTDTQYF. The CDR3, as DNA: TGCGCCAGCAGCGGAGGACTAGCGGGGAGCACAGATACGCAGTATTTT.

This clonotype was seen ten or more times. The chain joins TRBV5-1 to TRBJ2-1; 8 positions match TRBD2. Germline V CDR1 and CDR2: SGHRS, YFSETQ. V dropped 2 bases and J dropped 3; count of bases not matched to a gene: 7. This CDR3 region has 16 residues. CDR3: CASSFSGTGGYNEQFF. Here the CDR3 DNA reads TGCGCCAGCAGCTTTAGCGGGACGGGAGGCTACAATGAGCAGTTCTTC.

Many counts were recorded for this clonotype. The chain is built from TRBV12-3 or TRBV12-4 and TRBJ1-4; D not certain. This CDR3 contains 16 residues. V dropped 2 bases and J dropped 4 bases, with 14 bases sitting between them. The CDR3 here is CASSLIFQTVNEKLFF. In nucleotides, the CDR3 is TGTGCCAGCAGTTTAATATTTCAGACGGTTAATGAAAAACTGTTTTTT.